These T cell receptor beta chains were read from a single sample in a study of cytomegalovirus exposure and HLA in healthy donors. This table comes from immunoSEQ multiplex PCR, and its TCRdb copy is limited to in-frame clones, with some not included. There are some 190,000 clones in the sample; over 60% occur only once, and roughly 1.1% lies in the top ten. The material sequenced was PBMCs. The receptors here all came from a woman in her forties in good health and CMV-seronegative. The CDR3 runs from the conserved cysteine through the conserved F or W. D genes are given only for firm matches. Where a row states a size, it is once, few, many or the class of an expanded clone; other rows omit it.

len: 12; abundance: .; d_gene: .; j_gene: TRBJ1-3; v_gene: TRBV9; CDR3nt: TGTGCCAGCAGCGTAGCTGTAAGAGGCATATATTTT; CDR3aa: CASSVAVRGIYF
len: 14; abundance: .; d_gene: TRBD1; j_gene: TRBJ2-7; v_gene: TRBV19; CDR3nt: TGTGCCAGTAGTCATAGGGACAGGGGCTACGAGCAGTACTTC; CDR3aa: CASSHRDRGYEQYF
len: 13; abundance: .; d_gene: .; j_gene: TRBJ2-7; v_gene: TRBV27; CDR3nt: TGTGCCAGCAAGCCCTTAACCACTTACGAGCAGTACTTC; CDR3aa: CASKPLTTYEQYF
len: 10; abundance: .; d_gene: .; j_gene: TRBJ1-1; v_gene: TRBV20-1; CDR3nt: TGCAGTGCTCTTATCCCGGAAGCTTTCTTT; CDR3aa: CSALIPEAFF
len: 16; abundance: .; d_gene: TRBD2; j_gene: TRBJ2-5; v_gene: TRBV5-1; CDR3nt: TGCGCCAGCAACCTCCATGGGGGGAGGGCCCAGGAGACCCAGTACTTC; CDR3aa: CASNLHGGRAQETQYF
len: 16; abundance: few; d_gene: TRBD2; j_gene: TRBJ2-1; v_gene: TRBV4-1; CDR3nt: TGCGCCAGCAGCCAACCACTAGCGGGAGGCACCAATGAGCAGTTCTTC; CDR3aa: CASSQPLAGGTNEQFF
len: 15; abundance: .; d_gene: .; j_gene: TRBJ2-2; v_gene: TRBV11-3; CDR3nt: TGTGCCAGCAGCCCCGACAGGGGACTACCCGGGGAGCTGTTTTTT; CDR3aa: CASSPDRGLPGELFF
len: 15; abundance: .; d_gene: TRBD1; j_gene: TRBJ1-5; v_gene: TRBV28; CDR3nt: TGTGCCAGCAGTCAAGACAGGGGGCCCAATCAGCCCCAGCATTTT; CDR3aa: CASSQDRGPNQPQHF
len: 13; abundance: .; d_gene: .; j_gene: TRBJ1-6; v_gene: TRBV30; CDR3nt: TGTGCCTGGAGTGTAGCTCCAAGAGCACCCCTCCACTTT; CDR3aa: CAWSVAPRAPLHF
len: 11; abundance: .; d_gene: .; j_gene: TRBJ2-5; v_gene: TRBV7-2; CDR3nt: TGTGCCAGCAGCTTGGCAGAGACCCAGTACTTC; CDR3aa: CASSLAETQYF
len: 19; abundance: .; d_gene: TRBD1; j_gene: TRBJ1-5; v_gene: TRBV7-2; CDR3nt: TGTGCCAGCAGCTTAAAGCCCCCGCCGGGACAGGGAAGAGACCAGCCCCAGCATTTT; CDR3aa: CASSLKPPPGQGRDQPQHF
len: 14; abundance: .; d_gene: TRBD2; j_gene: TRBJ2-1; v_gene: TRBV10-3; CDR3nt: TGTGCCACCATAGCGGGTGCGAAAGACAATGAGCAGTTCTTC; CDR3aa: CATIAGAKDNEQFF
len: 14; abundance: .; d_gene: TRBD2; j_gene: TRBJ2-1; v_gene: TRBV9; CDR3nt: TGTGCCAGCGGCTCCGGGACTAGCCACAATGAGCAGTTCTTC; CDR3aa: CASGSGTSHNEQFF
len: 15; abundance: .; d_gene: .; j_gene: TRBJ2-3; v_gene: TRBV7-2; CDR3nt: TGTGCCAGCAGCTTAGGCGGGGAAGAGTCAGATACGCAGTATTTT; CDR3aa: CASSLGGEESDTQYF
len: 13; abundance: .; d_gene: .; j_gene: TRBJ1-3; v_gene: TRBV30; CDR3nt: TGTGCCTGTGACAGGAGCTCTGGAAACACCATATATTTT; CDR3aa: CACDRSSGNTIYF
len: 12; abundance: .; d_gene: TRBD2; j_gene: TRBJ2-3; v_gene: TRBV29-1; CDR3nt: TGCGGAGCGGGAGGGACCACAGATACGCAGTATTTT; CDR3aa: CGAGGTTDTQYF
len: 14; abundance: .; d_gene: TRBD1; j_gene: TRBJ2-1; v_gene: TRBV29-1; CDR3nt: TGCAGCGCCGACGACAGGGGGGCGCACAATGAGCAGTTCTTC; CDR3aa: CSADDRGAHNEQFF
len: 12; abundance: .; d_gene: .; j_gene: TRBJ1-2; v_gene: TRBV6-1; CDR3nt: TGTGCCAGCACTCGGGGGTTTCTTGGCTACACCTTC; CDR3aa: CASTRGFLGYTF
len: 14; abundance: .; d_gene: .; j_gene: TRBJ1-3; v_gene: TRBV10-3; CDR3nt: TGTGCCACCACGACAGCCAGCTCTGGAAACACCATATATTTT; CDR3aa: CATTTASSGNTIYF
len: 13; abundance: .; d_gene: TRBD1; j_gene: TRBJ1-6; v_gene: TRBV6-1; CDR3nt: TGTGGCGTAGGGACAGGGGATAATTCACCCCTCCACTTT; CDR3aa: CGVGTGDNSPLHF
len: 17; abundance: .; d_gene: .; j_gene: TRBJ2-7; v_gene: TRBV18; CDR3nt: TGTGCCAGCTCACCACCGGGGGGTCGGCCGGTTGGCTACGAGCAGTACTTC; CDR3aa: CASSPPGGRPVGYEQYF
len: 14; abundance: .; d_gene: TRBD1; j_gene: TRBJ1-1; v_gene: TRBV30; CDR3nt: TGTGCCTGGAGTGACCAGGGGGCTAAGGCTGAAGCTTTCTTT; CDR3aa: CAWSDQGAKAEAFF
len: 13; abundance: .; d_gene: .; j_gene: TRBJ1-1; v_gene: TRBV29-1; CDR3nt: TGCAGCGCTCTTGGGGAGAGTAACACTGAAGCTTTCTTT; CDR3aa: CSALGESNTEAFF
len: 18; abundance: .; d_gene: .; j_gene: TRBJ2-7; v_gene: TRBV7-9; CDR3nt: TGTGCCAGCAGCTTAGCTGTTTATGTCAGCGAGAGATACTACGAGCAGTACTTC; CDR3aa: CASSLAVYVSERYYEQYF
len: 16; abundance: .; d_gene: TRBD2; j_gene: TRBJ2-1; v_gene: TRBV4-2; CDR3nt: TGTGCCAGCAGCCAAGAAAAGGGCGGGAGGGTCCATGAGCAGTTCTTC; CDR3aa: CASSQEKGGRVHEQFF
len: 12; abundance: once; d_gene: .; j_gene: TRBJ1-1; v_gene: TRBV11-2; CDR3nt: TGTGCCGTCACCCGGGTAAACACTGAAGCTTTCTTT; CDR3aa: CAVTRVNTEAFF
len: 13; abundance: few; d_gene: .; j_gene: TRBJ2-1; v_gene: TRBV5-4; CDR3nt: TGTGCCAGCAGCTTGGAGGCAGCGAATGAGCAGTTCTTC; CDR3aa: CASSLEAANEQFF
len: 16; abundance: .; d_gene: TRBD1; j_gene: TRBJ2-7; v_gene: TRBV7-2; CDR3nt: TGTGCCAGCAGCTTAACGTGGGGACAGGGGAACTACGAGCAGTACTTC; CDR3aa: CASSLTWGQGNYEQYF
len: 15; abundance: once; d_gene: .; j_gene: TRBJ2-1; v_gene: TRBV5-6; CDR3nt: TGTGCCAGCAGCCCCGGGGGTGGATTCAACAATGAGCAGTTCTTC; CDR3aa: CASSPGGGFNNEQFF
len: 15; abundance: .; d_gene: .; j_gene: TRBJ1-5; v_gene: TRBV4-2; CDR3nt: TGTGCCAGCAGCCAAGATCGACGGGGGAACGAGCCCCAGCATTTT; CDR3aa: CASSQDRRGNEPQHF
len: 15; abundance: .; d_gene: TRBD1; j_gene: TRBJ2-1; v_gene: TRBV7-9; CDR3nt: TGTGCCAGCAGCCCTTCGACAGGGGCCATCGGTGAGCAGTTCTTC; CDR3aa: CASSPSTGAIGEQFF
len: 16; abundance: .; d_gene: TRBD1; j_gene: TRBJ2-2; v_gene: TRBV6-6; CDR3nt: TGTGCCAGCAAAACCCGCGGGACAGGGTACAGCGGGGAGCTGTTTTTT; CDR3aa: CASKTRGTGYSGELFF
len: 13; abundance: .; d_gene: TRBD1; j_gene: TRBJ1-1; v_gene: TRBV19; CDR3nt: TGTGCCAGTAGCTACAGGGGGAACACTGAAGCTTTCTTT; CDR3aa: CASSYRGNTEAFF
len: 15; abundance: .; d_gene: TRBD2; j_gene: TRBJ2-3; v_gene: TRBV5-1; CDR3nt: TGCGCCAGCAGCTTGGGGGCGGGAGTACCAGATACGCAGTATTTT; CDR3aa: CASSLGAGVPDTQYF
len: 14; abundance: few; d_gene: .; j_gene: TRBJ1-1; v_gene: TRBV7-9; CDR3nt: TGTGCCAGCAGCTTGCAGGGCCCGAACACTGAAGCTTTCTTT; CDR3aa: CASSLQGPNTEAFF
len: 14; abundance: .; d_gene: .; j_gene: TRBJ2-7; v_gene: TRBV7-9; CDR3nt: TGTGCCAGCAGCTCTCCGTGGGAGCCCGGCGAGCAGTACTTC; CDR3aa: CASSSPWEPGEQYF
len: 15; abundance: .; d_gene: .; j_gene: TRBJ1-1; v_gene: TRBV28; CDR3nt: TGTGCCAGCAGCCACTCAAGCGGGGAAAAGACTGAAGCTTTCTTT; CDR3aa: CASSHSSGEKTEAFF